One and the same sample provided the 9 T cell receptor beta chains below, sequenced in a study of blood T cell repertoires in COVID-19 (dated by TCRdb to 2020 to 2022). Library construction relied on the immunoSEQ multiplex PCR assay. The clones in this table, taken by TCRdb from immuneACCESS, are in-frame only. Not every clone is retained; where verified, under half of the shortfall comes from an unresolved V gene, and the cause of the rest is unknown. The sample table contains a few hundred thousand clones; only one count was recorded for nearly 90% of them. In total, the top ten clones hold 1.5% to 2% of the sample. Specimen: PBMCs or T cells enriched from blood (not recorded which). Receptor source: a woman in her thirties who had recovered from COVID-19.

The chain carries TRBV12-3 or TRBV12-4 and TRBJ1-2, with D possibly TRBD1 on 5 matching bases. V was trimmed by 3 bases and J by 7 bases, leaving 6 bases between them. This CDR3 contains 11 residues. The CDR3, as DNA: TGTGCCAGCAGTTTCCAGGGTGGCTACACCTTC. It yields the protein CASSFQGGYTF.

The V call is TRBV10-3, the J call TRBJ2-5, with D unresolved. CDR3 length: 14 amino acids. The germline V and J ends were trimmed by 0 bases and 1 base, with 6 bases remaining between them. Germline-derived CDR1 and CDR2 are ENHRY and SYGVKD. CDR3 nucleotides: TGTGCCATCAGTGAGTCCACCAGCCAAGAGACCCAGTACTTC. Translated: CAISESTSQETQYF.

This chain links TRBV6-1 with TRBJ2-1; D is possibly TRBD1 (6 bases). The germline gives CDR1 MNHNS, CDR2 SASEGT. The CDR3 is made up of 15 amino acids. V was pared by 3 bases and J by 10 bases, with 19 bases between. CDR3 in DNA: TGTGCCAGCAGTGACCCGGGACATGCTATTTTCGAGCAGTTCTTC. Its translation: CASSDPGHAIFEQFF.

The V and J genes are TRBV4-1 and TRBJ2-7; D unclear. CDR3 length: 12 amino acids. Germline V lookup: CDR1 MGHRA, CDR2 YSYEKL. Trimming stripped 2 bases from V and 3 bases from J, with 5 bases between. The DNA for the CDR3 is TGCGCCAGCAGCCAATCGGGCTACGAGCAGTACTTC. Translated, it gives CASSQSGYEQYF.

The chain joins TRBV4-1 to TRBJ1-2; TRBD1 agrees at 8 bases. Germline values: CDR1 MGHRA, CDR2 YSYEKL. CDR3 length: 19 amino acids. The junction had 15 bases not matched to a gene; V was cut back by 0 bases and J by 3 bases. CDR3 residues: CASSQDRSARGPIDYGYTF. CDR3 in DNA: TGCGCCAGCAGCCAAGATCGTTCGGCCAGGGGGCCCATTGACTATGGCTACACCTTC.

To note about this clone: One end of the junction varies from germline; a read error may be responsible. The chain is built from TRBV7-8 and TRBJ2-1; 8 bases are a match to TRBD1. This CDR3 has 12 residues. The germline gives CDR1 SGHVS, CDR2 FQNEAQ. The CDR3 bases are TGTGCCAGCAGCCCGCGGGACAGGAGTGGGATCTTC. As protein: CASSPRDRSGIF.

The chain links TRBV29-1 to TRBJ2-3, with no clear D. This CDR3 contains 13 residues. The germline V gene encodes CDR1 SQVTM and CDR2 ANQGSEA. V gave up 2 bases and J gave up 6 bases, with 12 bases separating them. CDR3 sequence: CSVEYILGDTQYF. Written as DNA, the CDR3 is TGCAGCGTTGAATATATACTCGGGGATACGCAGTATTTT.

The rearrangement links TRBV29-1 to TRBJ1-4, with D unresolved. The CDR3 runs 12 residues. Germline-derived CDR1 and CDR2 are SQVTM and ANQGSEA. V was cut by 3 bases and J by 7 bases, with 9 bases left in between. The CDR3 nucleotides read TGCAGCGTTGAGACGACGGGTGAAAAACTGTTTTTT. It encodes CSVETTGEKLFF.

V and J are TRBV30 and TRBJ1-5; D is unclear. The CDR3 length is 12 residues. CDR1 and CDR2 (germline): GTSNPN, SVGIG (reference sequence). V was trimmed by 1 base and J by 4 bases, leaving 5 bases between them. CDR3 in DNA: TGTGCCTGGAGTGAACGGAATCAGCCCCAGCATTTT. It translates to CAWSERNQPQHF.